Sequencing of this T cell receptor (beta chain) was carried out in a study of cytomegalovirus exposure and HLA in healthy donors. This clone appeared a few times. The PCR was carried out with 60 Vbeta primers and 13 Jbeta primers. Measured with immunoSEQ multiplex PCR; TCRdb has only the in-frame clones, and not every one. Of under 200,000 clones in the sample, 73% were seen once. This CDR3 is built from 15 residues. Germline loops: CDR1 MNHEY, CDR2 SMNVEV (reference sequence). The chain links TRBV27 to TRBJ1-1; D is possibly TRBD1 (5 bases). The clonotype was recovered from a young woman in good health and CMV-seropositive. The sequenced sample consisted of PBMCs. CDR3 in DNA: TGTGCTCACACTGCAAGGGGACTAGCGAACACTGAAGCTTTCTTT. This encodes CAHTARGLANTEAFF.